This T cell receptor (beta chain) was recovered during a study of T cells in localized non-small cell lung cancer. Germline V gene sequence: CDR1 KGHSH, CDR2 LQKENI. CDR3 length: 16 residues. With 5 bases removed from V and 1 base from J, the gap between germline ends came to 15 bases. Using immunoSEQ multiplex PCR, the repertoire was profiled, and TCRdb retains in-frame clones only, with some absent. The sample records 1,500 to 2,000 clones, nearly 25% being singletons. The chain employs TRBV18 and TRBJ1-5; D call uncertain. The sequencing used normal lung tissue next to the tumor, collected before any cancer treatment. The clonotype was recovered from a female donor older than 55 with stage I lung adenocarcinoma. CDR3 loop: CASSVGQLGSNQPQHF. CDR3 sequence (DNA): TGTGCCAGCTCAGTGGGCCAATTGGGAAGCAATCAGCCCCAGCATTTT.